This TCR beta chain was found in a study of vaccination effects on CD4 cells after COVID-19. The overall study: Following the second dose by a median of 72 days, the post-vaccine samples were obtained.

Study outcomes and limitations: Cross-reactivity toward common cold coronaviruses was confined to only 1 of 255 vaccine-induced clones in healthy vaccinees. Late in the post-vaccination period, infection-induced and vaccine-induced clones underwent marked clonal contraction.

On this clone itself: Its antigen is still unknown.

TCRdb keeps only in-frame clones here, not all; method: immunoSEQ multiplex PCR. Of approximately 83,000 clones in the sample, 60% to 80% are singletons; the top ten hold around 1.1%. Sequencing in the ViraFEST assay came after antigen-specific CD4+ T cells had been expanded with viral peptide pools, which were used to stimulate PBMC. It was after 10 days of culture that CD4+ T cells were isolated. The cohort was immunized with two doses of either the BNT162b2 or mRNA-1273 vaccine. Vaccine recipients lacked prior SARS-CoV-2 infection and had negative nucleocapsid antibodies. V dropped 3 bases and J dropped 4 bases, with 4 bases sitting between them. The CDR3 has 13 residues. Per germline, CDR1 MNHEY and CDR2 SMNVEV (reference sequence).

The chain links TRBV27 to TRBJ2-6, with unresolved D. This specimen was CD4+ T cells from PBMCs cultured with HCoV-OC43 spike peptides, taken after COVID-19 vaccination. Subset noted: HCoV-OC43 spike overlapping peptide pool stimulation. The TCR was taken from a human donor who received a COVID-19 vaccine. The CDR3 loop reads CASSFRGANVLTF. DNA for the CDR3: TGTGCCAGCAGTTTTAGAGGGGCCAACGTCCTGACTTTC.